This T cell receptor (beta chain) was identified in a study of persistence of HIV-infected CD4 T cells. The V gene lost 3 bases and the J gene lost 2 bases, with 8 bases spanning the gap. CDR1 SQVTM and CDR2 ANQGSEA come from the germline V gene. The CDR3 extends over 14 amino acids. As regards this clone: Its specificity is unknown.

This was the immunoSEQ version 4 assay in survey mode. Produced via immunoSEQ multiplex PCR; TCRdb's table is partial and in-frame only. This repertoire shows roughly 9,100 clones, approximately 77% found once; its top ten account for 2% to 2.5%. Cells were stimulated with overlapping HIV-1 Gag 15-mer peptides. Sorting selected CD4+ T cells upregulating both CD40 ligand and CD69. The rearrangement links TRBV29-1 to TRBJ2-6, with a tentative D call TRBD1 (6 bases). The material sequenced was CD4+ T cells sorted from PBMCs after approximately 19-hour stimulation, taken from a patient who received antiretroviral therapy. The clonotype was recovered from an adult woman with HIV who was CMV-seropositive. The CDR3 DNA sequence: TGCAGCGTTGACAGGGGAGCTGGGGCCAACGTCCTGACTTTC. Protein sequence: CSVDRGAGANVLTF.